This TCR beta chain was obtained from a study of T cells in Graves' hyperthyroidism and ophthalmopathy. Overall study: Peripheral blood was drawn at first diagnosis, prior to all treatment. Findings of the study overall: Ophthalmopathy cases were set apart from stable hyperthyroidism by a 13 V-J model.

Diagnosis of hyperthyroidism was new in patients aged 18 to 65, and its duration was under 2 months. CDR1 and CDR2 (germline): ENHRY, SYGVKD. The V segment lost 5 bases and the J segment 5 bases; nucleotides outside the gene matches: 3. The CDR3 runs 13 residues. From RNA transcripts, TCR beta CDR3 regions were amplified. The primer set for the first-round RT-PCR of the TCR CDR3 was HTBI. TCRdb ran MiXCR on the multiplex PCR reads and lists one entry per CDR3 protein. Of hundreds of thousands of distinct CDR3 sequences detected, around 15% appear once; the ten largest clones hold approximately 10%. In its sample, this clonotype was seen many times. Its cognate antigen is unknown.

The chain has TRBV10-3 and TRBJ2-5; 9 bases align to TRBD1. What was sequenced was blood. This receptor was taken from a woman aged 18-29 years with Graves' hyperthyroidism. CDR3 loop: CAISTGGGETQYF. The CDR3 DNA follows: TGTGCCATCAGTACAGGGGGCGGCGAGACCCAGTACTTC.